A single sample is the source of the 2 T cell receptor beta chains below, sequenced in a study of regulatory T cells in long-lasting Graves disease. Investigators prepared the TCR beta libraries by applying iRepertoire HTBI primers and Arm-PCR of CDR3 regions. TCRdb reprocessed the multiplex PCR reads with MiXCR, giving one entry per CDR3 protein. The data show around 420,000 distinct CDR3 sequences, about 15% seen once. Time point defined: newly diagnosed GD, antithyroid drugs for less than 3 months. Making the TCR library involved RNA that had been extracted from PBMCs. The same data also contributed to another study, on T cells in Graves' hyperthyroidism and ophthalmopathy.

The starting material was peripheral blood mononuclear cells (PBMCs), obtained at new diagnosis, from a patient treated with antithyroid drugs. The receptors were gathered from a woman between 35 and 50 years old with Graves disease.

Many counts were recorded for this clonotype. The chain employs TRBV11-3 and TRBJ1-4; 10 bases agree with TRBD1. The length of the CDR3 is 18 residues. Trimming removed 8 bases from V and 3 bases from J; junction bases left unmatched: 15. Germline lookup yields CDR1 SGHNT and CDR2 YENEEA. In DNA, the CDR3 is TGTGCCAGCTCGCCACCGGGGACAGGGGTCGTTGCTAATGAAAAACTGTTTTTT. As protein: CASSPPGTGVVANEKLFF.

At least ten counts were recorded for this clonotype. The chain is built from TRBV20-1 and TRBJ2-5, with D perhaps matching TRBD1 (5 bases). The CDR3 consists of 14 residues. Looked up from germline, CDR1 is DFQATT and CDR2 is SNEGSKA (reference sequence). Between the trimmed V and J ends, which lost 2 bases and 1 base, there was a span of 11 bases. Here the CDR3 DNA reads TGCAGTGCTAGATCGACAGACTCCCAAGAGACCCAGTACTTC. Protein product: CSARSTDSQETQYF.